What follows are 18 T cell receptor beta chains derived from one specimen sequenced in a study of OX40 agonist ivuxolimab in advanced cancers. Libraries were made using the immunoSEQ multiplex PCR assay. The clones in this table, taken by TCRdb from immuneACCESS, are in-frame only. Not every clone is retained; where verified, under half of the shortfall comes from an unresolved V gene, and the cause of the rest is unknown. This sample has over 45,000 clones in its table, and 80% to 85% of those were observed once. The ten biggest clones cover 0.6% to 0.8% of the sample. The source was CD4+ or CD8+ T cells sorted from blood, collected in a trial of the OX40 agonist ivuxolimab. These receptors were collected from an adult with an advanced solid tumor such as melanoma, head and neck, liver or kidney cancer.

This sequence joins TRBV5-6 and TRBJ2-3, with a possible D match to TRBD1 (6 bases). The CDR3 has 15 amino acids. Between the trimmed V and J ends, which lost 4 bases and 0 bases, there was a span of 12 bases. Germline CDR1 is SGHDT and CDR2 is YYEEEE. The CDR3 DNA reads as TGTGCCAGCAGCCAACAGGGCGGTAGCACAGATACGCAGTATTTT. Translation: CASSQQGGSTDTQYF.

Regarding this clone: Other DNA sequences in the sample encode the same CDR3. The rearrangement links TRBV30 to TRBJ2-3; 9 bases are a match to TRBD2. The junction had 10 bases not matched to a gene; V was cut back by 2 bases and J by 4 bases. The CDR3 loop spans 16 amino acids. Germline V gene data show CDR1 as GTSNPN and CDR2 as SVGIG (reference sequence). The CDR3: CAWSTGGGGASDTQYF. The DNA of the CDR3 is TGTGCCTGGAGTACCGGGGGCGGGGGGGCCTCAGATACGCAGTATTTT. Full variable domain (remainder filled in from reference TRBV30 and TRBJ2-3): SQTIHQWPATLVQPVGSPLSLECTVEGTSNPNLYWYRQAAGRGLQLLFYSVGIGQISSEVPQNLSASRPQDRQFILSSKKLLLSDSGFYLCAWSTGGGGASDTQYFGPGTRLTVL.

V and J are TRBV5-1 and TRBJ2-7; 10 bases fit TRBD2. The CDR3 has 16 residues. Germline values: CDR1 SGHRS, CDR2 YFSETQ. J was trimmed by 0 bases and V by 2 bases; bases with no gene match: 5. The CDR3 sequence is CASSLTSGASSYEQYF. As DNA, the CDR3 is TGCGCCAGCAGCTTAACTAGCGGGGCGAGCTCCTACGAGCAGTACTTC.

This chain links TRBV7-2 with TRBJ1-1, with D possibly TRBD1 on 5 matching bases. Germline V gene lookup returns CDR1 SGHTA and CDR2 FQGNSA. The CDR3 covers 15 residues. V gave up 2 bases and J gave up 0 bases, with 10 bases separating them. CDR3 region: CASSLRRDLNTEAFF. CDR3 sequence (DNA): TGTGCCAGCAGCTTAAGACGGGACTTGAACACTGAAGCTTTCTTT.

The V gene is TRBV19, the J gene TRBJ2-2; 9 bases are a match to TRBD1. V trimming: 6 bases; J trimming: 6 bases; junction bases outside the gene matches: 2. The CDR3 runs to 13 residues. From germline, CDR1 is LNHDA and CDR2 SQIVND (reference sequence). The CDR3 DNA reads TGTGCCAGTAGACAGGGGGCGTCCGGGGAGCTGTTTTTT. It specifies CASRQGASGELFF.

The chain employs TRBV15 and TRBJ2-1; 12 bases match TRBD2. V was clipped by 5 bases and J by 6 bases; unmatched bases: 8. This CDR3 contains 16 residues. The V gene's germline CDR1 is LNHNV and CDR2 YYDKDF (reference sequence). This chain's CDR3 is CATSPQLAGGINEQFF. The CDR3 nucleotides read TGTGCCACCAGCCCCCAACTAGCGGGAGGAATCAATGAGCAGTTCTTC.

The chain uses TRBV2 and TRBJ2-7; tentatively, D is TRBD1 (5 bases). The CDR3 length is 16 residues. Germline CDR1 SNHLY, CDR2 FYNNEI. The V end was cut by 0 bases, the J end by 2 bases, with 14 bases between. The CDR3, as DNA: TGTGCCAGCAGTGAAGCGCTCCTACAGGATGCCTACGAGCAGTACTTC. Its translation is CASSEALLQDAYEQYF.

This clone was seen once. The chain has TRBV5-5 and TRBJ2-7; D is undetermined. CDR1 is SGHKS, CDR2 YYEKEE, per germline (reference sequence). This CDR3 contains 13 residues. The V end lost 3 bases, the J end lost 1 base, and 8 bases lay between the germline ends. CDR3 nucleotides: TGTGCCAGCAGCTGGCAGGAATCCTACGAGCAGTACTTC. It is translated as CASSWQESYEQYF.

The CDR3, as DNA: TGTGCCAGCAGTGCCGGGACAGGGGGCAGTTACGAGCAGTACTTC. Protein product: CASSAGTGGSYEQYF. V usage is TRBV6-5 and J usage is TRBJ2-7; TRBD1 aligns across 12 bases. CDR1 is MNHEY and CDR2 is SVGAGI in the germline V gene. V trimming: 5 bases; J trimming: 4 bases; junction bases outside the gene matches: 6. CDR3 length: 15 amino acids.

This sequence joins TRBV6-1 and TRBJ1-1; 7 bases agree with TRBD1. CDR3 length equals 14 residues. CDR1 is MNHNS and CDR2 is SASEGT in the germline V gene. Trimming at V came to 1 base and at J to 11 bases, leaving 10 bases not matched to a gene. The CDR3 protein is CASSEGGTVSLAFF. For the CDR3, the DNA is TGTGCCAGCAGTGAAGGTGGGACAGTAAGTCTGGCTTTCTTT.

J is TRBJ2-3 and V is TRBV2; 8 positions match TRBD2. Trimming took 11 bases from V and 4 from J; bases not matched to a gene: 11. The CDR3 runs 14 residues. Germline CDR1 SNHLY, CDR2 FYNNEI. The CDR3, as DNA: TGTGCCTGCGCCACGGGACTAGGGCCAGATACGCAGTATTTT. This translates into CACATGLGPDTQYF. The variable domain in full, completed from reference TRBV2 and TRBJ2-3, reads EPEVTQTPSHQVTQMGQEVILRCVPISNHLYFYWYRQILGQKVEFLVSFYNNEISEKSEIFDDQFSVERPDGSNFTLKIRSTKLEDSAMYFCACATGLGPDTQYFGPGTRLTVL.

The J gene is TRBJ2-2, the V gene TRBV19; 13 nucleotides agree with TRBD2. Germline-derived CDR1 and CDR2 are LNHDA and SQIVND (reference sequence). CDR3 size: 18 residues. V lost 6 bases to trimming and J lost 7 bases; unmatched junction nucleotides: 14. The chain's CDR3 is CASSSSLAGGPSGGELFF. As DNA, the CDR3 is TGTGCCAGTAGCTCCTCACTAGCGGGAGGGCCCTCGGGCGGGGAGCTGTTTTTT.

CDR3: CASSSQGFTEKLFF. In nucleotides, the CDR3 is TGTGCCAGCAGTTCACAGGGCTTTACTGAAAAACTGTTTTTT. The chain uses TRBV28 and TRBJ1-4, with D possibly TRBD1 on 6 matching bases. Trimming left V 4 bases short and J 7 bases short, with 13 bases between. The CDR3 has 14 residues. Germline-derived CDR1 and CDR2 are MDHEN and SYDVKM.

The chain employs TRBV6-1 and TRBJ2-7; D may be TRBD1 or TRBD2 (6 bases each). CDR3 length: 12 amino acids. Germline CDR1 reads MNHNS; CDR2 reads SASEGT. The V end was cut by 10 bases, the J end by 2 bases, with 12 bases between. The CDR3 protein is CATGGVPYEQYF. Here the CDR3 DNA reads TGTGCCACCGGGGGCGTCCCCTACGAGCAGTACTTC.

Concerning this clone: The sample contains more than one DNA sequence encoding this CDR3. The rearrangement uses TRBV7-8 and TRBJ1-6; D is unresolved. Germline assignment: CDR1 SGHVS and CDR2 FQNEAQ. With 0 bases removed from V and 7 bases from J, the gap between germline ends came to 4 bases. The CDR3 is 13 amino acids. The DNA for the CDR3 is TGTGCCAGCAGCTTAGCCGGGAATTCACCCCTCCACTTT. It translates to CASSLAGNSPLHF. Looking up the rest from reference TRBV7-8 and TRBJ1-6 gives the full variable domain: GAGVSQSPRYKVAKRGQDVALRCDPISGHVSLFWYQQALGQGPEFLTYFQNEAQLDKSGLPSDRFFAERPEGSVSTLKIQRTQQEDSAVYLCASSLAGNSPLHFGNGTRLTVT.

The chain uses TRBV6-1 and TRBJ2-2; no clear D gene. The CDR3 runs to 16 residues. Germline CDR1 reads MNHNS; CDR2 reads SASEGT. Trimming removed 3 bases at V and 0 bases at J, with 11 bases between. The CDR3 DNA sequence: TGTGCCAGCAGTGAGTGGACGGTTCCGAACACCGGGGAGCTGTTTTTT. As protein: CASSEWTVPNTGELFF.

The rearrangement links TRBV7-2 to TRBJ2-5; the D call may be TRBD1 or TRBD2 (5 bases each). This CDR3 contains 11 residues. Germline V lookup: CDR1 SGHTA, CDR2 FQGNSA. Trimming took 0 bases from V and 13 from J, leaving 9 bases between them. The CDR3 DNA reads as TGTGCCAGCAGCTTAGCGGGGGTTCCGTACTTC. Translated, it gives CASSLAGVPYF.

The chain recombines TRBV10-3 with TRBJ1-5; D call uncertain. V lost 2 bases, J lost 4 bases, and 3 bases lay in between. The V gene's germline CDR1 is ENHRY and CDR2 SYGVKD. CDR3 length: 12 amino acids. The CDR3 nucleotides read TGTGCCATCAGTGAGCGTAATCAGCCCCAGCATTTT. Protein: CAISERNQPQHF.